This TCR beta chain comes out of a study of OX40 agonist ivuxolimab in advanced cancers. The CDR3 has 14 amino acids. Germline V gene sequence: CDR1 SGHNT, CDR2 YYREEE (reference sequence). V shed 4 bases and J shed 0 bases, with 5 bases lying between them. Profiling relied on immunoSEQ multiplex PCR, and the TCRdb table lists in-frame clones only, not all of them. The table has 96,000 or so clones, about 84% seen once. If patients had autoimmune disease history or systemic immunosuppression, they were excluded. The material sequenced was CD4+ or CD8+ T cells sorted from blood, taken in a trial of the OX40 agonist ivuxolimab. This receptor was identified in an adult with an advanced solid tumor such as melanoma, head and neck, liver or kidney cancer. The chain links TRBV5-4 to TRBJ2-6, with D hard to call. CDR3 nucleotide sequence: TGTGCCAGCAGCGGATACTCTGGGGCCAACGTCCTGACTTTC. It specifies CASSGYSGANVLTF.